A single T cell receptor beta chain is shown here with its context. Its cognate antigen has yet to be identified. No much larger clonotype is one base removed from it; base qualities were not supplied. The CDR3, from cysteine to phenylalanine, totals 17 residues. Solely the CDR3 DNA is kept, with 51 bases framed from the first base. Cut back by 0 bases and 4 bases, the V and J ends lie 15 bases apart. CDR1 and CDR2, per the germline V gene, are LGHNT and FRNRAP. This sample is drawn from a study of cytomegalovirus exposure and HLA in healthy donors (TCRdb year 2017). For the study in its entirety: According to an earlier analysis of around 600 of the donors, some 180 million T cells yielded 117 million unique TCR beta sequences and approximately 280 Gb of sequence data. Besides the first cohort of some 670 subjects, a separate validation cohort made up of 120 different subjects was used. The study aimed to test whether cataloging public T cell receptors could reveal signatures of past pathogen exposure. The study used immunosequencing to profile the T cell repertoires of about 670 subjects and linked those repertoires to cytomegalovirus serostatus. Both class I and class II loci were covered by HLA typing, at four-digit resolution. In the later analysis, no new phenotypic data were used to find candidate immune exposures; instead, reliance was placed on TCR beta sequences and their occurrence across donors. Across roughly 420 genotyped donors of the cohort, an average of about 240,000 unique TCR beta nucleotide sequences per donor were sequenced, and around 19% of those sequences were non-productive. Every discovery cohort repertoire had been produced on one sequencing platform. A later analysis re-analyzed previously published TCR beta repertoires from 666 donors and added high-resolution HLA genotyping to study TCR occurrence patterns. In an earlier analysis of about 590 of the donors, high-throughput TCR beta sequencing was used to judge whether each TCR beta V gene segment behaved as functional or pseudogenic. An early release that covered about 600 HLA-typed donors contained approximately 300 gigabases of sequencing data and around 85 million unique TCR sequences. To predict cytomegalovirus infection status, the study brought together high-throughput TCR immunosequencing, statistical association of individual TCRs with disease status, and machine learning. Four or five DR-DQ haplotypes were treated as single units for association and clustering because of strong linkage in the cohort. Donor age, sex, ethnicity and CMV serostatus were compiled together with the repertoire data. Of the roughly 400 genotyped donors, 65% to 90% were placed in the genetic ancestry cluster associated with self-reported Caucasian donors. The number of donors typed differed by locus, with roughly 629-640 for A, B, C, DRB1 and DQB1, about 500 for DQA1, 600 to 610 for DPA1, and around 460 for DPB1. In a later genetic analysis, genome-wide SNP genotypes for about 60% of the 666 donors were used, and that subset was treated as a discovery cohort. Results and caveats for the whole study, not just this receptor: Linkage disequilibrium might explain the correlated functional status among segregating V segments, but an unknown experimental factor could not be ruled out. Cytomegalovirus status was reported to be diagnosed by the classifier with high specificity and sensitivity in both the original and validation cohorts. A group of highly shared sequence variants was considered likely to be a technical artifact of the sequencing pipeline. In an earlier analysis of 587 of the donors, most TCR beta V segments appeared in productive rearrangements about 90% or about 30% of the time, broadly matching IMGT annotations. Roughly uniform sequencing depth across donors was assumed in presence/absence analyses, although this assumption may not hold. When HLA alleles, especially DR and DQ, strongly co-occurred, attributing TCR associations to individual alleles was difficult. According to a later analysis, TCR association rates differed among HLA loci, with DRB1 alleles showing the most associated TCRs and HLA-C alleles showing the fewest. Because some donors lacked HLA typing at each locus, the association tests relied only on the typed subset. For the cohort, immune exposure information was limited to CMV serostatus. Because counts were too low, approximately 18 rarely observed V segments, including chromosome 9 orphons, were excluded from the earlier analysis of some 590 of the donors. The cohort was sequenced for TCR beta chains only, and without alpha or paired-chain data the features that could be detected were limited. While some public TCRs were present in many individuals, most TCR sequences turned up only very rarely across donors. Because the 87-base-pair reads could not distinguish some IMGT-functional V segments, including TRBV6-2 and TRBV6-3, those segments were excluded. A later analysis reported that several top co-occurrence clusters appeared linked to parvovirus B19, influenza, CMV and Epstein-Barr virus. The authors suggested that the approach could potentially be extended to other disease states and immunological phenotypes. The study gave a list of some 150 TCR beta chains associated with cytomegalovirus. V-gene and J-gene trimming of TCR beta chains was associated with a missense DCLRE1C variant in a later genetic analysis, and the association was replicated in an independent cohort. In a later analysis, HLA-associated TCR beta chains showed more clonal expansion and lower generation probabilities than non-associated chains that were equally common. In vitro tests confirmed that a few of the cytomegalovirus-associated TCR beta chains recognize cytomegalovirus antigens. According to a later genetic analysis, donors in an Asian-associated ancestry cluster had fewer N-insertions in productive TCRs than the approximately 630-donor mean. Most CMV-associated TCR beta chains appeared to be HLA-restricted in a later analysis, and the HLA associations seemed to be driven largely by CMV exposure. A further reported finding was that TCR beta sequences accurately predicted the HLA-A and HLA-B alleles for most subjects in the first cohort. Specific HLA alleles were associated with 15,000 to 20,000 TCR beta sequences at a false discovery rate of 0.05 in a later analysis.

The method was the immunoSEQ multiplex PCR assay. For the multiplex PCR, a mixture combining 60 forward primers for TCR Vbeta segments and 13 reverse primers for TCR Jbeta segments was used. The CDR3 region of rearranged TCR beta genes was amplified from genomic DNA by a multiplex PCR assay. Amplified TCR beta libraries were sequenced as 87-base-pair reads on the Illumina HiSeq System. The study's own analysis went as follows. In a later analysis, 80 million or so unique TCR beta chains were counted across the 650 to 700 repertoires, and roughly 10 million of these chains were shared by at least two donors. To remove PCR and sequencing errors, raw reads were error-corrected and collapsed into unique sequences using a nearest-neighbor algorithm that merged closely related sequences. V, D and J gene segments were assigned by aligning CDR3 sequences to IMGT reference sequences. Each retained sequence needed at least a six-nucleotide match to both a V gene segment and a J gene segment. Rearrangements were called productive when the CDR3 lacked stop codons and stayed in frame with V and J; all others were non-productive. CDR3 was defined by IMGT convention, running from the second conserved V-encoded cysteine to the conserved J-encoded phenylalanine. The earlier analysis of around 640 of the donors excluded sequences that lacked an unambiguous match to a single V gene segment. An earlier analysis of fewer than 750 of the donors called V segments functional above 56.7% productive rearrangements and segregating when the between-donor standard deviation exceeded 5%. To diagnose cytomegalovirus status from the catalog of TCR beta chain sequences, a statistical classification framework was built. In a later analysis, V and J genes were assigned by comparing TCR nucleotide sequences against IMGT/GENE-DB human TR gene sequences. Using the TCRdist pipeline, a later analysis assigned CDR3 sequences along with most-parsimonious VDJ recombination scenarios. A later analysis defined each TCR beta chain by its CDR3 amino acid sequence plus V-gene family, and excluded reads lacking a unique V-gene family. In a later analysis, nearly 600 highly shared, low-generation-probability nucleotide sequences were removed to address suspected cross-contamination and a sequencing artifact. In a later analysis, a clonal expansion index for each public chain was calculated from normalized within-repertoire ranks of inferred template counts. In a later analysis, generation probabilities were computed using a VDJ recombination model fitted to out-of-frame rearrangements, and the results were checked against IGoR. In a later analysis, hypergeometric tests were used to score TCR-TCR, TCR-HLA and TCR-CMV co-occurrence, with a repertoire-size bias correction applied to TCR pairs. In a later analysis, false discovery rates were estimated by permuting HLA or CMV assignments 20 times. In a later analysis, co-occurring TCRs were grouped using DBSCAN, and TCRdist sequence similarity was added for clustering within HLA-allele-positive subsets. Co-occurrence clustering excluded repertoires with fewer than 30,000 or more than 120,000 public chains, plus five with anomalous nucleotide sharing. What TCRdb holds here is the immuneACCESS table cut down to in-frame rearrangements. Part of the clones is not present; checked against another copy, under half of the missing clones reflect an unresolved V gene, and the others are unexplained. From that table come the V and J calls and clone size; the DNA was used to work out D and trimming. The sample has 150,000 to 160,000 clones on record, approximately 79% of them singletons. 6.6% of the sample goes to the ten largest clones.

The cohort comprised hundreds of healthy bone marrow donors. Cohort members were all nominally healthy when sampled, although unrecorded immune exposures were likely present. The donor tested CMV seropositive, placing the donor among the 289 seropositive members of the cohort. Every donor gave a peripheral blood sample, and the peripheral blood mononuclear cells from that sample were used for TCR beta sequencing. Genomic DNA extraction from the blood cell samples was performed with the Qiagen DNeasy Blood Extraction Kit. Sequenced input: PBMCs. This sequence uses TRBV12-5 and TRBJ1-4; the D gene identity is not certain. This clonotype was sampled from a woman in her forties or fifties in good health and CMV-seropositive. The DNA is TGTGCTAGTGGTTTGGTAACCCCGGGAGGAGTTAATGAAAAACTGTTTTTT. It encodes CASGLVTPGGVNEKLFF.